This T cell receptor (beta chain) was recovered during a study of blood T cell repertoires in COVID-19. Study details: T cells, B-cell-depleted T cells, or PBMCs provided the cDNA or gDNA that served as material.

The authors' processing: By means of reference gene primer amplification, nucleated cell counts were estimated. Here immunoSEQ multiplex PCR was the method, and the copy in TCRdb shows in-frame clones only, minus some. V, J and clone size reflect that table, while D and trimming were determined from the DNA. The sample yields approximately 76,000 clones, roughly 85% seen once. The V and J ends lost 4 bases and 8 bases respectively, with 10 bases between them. CDR3 length: 12 residues. Germline V gives CDR1 SGDLS, CDR2 YYNGEE. V is TRBV9 and J is TRBJ1-3; D call uncertain. Input material: peripheral blood. The receptor's source is a man aged 25 to 45 with acute or convalescent COVID-19. The CDR3: CASSPREDTIYF. In nucleotides, the CDR3 is TGTGCCAGCAGCCCCCGGGAGGACACCATATATTTT.